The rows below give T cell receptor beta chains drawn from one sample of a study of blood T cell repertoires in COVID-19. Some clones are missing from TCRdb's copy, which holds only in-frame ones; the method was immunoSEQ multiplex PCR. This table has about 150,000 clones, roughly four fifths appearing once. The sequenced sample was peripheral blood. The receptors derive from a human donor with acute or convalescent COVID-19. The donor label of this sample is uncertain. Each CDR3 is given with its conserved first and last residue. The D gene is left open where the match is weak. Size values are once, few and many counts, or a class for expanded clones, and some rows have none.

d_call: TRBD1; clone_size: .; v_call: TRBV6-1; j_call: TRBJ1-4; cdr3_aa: CASSEAGTDEKLFF; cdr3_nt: TGTGCCAGCAGTGAAGCCGGGACAGATGAAAAACTGTTTTTT
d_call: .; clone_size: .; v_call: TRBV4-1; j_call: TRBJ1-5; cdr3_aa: CASSSTGKVTPQHF; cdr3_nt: TGCGCCAGCAGTTCCACAGGTAAAGTTACGCCCCAGCATTTT
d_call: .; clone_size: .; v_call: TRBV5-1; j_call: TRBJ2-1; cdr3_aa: CASSLSYRAPRSYNEQFF; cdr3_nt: TGCGCCAGCAGCTTAAGTTACAGGGCCCCCAGGTCCTACAATGAGCAGTTCTTC
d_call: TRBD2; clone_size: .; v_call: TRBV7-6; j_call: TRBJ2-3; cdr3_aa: CASSLIKRGVSTDTQYF; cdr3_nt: TGTGCCAGCAGCTTAATTAAGCGGGGCGTTAGCACAGATACGCAGTATTTT
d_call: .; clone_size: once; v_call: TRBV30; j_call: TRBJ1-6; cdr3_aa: CAWSVQGQGNSPLHF; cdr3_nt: TGTGCCTGGAGCGTTCAGGGTCAGGGTAATTCACCCCTCCACTTT
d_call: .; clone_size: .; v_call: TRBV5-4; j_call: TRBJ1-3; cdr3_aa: CASSSGGSRSGNTIYF; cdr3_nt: TGTGCCAGCAGCTCTGGCGGATCCCGCTCTGGAAACACCATATATTTT
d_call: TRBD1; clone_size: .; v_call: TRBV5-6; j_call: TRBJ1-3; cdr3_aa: CASSLRTGRGNTIYF; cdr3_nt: TGTGCCAGCAGCTTGAGGACAGGGAGAGGAAACACCATATATTTT
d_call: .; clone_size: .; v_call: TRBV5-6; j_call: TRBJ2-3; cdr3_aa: CASSLGGQGTDTQYF; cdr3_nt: TGTGCCAGCAGCTTGGGGGGCCAAGGCACAGATACGCAGTATTTT
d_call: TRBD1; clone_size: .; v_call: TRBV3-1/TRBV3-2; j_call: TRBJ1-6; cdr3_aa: CASSRNPGQGNSPLHF; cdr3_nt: TGTGCCAGCAGCCGGAACCCGGGACAGGGGAATTCACCCCTCCACTTT
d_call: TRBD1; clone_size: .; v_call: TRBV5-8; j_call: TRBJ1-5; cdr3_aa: CASSRLRGYSNQPQHF; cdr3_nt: TGTGCCAGCAGCAGACTCAGGGGGTATAGCAATCAGCCCCAGCATTTT
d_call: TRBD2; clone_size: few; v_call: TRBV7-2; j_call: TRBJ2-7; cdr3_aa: CASSVTREDEQYF; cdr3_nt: TGTGCCAGCAGCGTCACTCGGGAGGACGAGCAGTACTTC
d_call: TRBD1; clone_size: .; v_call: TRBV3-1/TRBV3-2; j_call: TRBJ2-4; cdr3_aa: CASSHHTPGQGDVIAKNIQYF; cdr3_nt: TGTGCCAGCAGCCACCATACCCCGGGACAGGGGGATGTGATAGCCAAAAACATTCAGTACTTC
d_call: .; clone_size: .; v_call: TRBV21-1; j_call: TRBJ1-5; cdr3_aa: CASSARGTGPHQPQHF; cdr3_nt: TGTGCCAGCAGCGCAAGGGGGACAGGACCTCATCAGCCCCAGCATTTT
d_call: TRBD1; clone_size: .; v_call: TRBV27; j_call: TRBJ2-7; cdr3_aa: CASTGAGEQYF; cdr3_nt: TGTGCCAGTACAGGGGCTGGAGAGCAGTACTTC